This is a list of T cell receptor beta chains from one sample in a study of shared clonotypes between healthy human individuals. The data were produced by immunoSEQ multiplex PCR, yet TCRdb's version contains in-frame clones alone and is incomplete. The data contain 550,000 to 700,000 clones, 55% to 85% of them singletons. The sample comprised memory CD4+ T cells sorted from blood. The source of these receptors is a young woman in good health. Both conserved end residues are part of each CDR3. The D gene is left open where the match is weak. Part of the rows lack a size; the others show once, few, many or a class for expanded clones.

V gene	J gene	D gene	clone size	CDR3 protein	CDR3 DNA
TRBV19	TRBJ1-2	TRBD1	.	CASSMTGNGYTF	TGTGCCAGTAGTATGACAGGGAATGGCTACACCTTC
TRBV27	TRBJ2-7	TRBD2	.	CASSPIAGVLYEQYF	TGTGCCAGCAGTCCCATAGCGGGAGTCTTATACGAGCAGTACTTC
TRBV6-1	TRBJ2-3	TRBD2	.	CASSVGLAGGSDTQYF	TGTGCCAGCAGTGTGGGACTAGCGGGAGGTTCCGATACGCAGTATTTT
TRBV28	TRBJ2-1	TRBD1	.	CASSLSRSGQGRPKQFF	TGTGCCAGCAGTTTATCCCGGTCCGGACAGGGTCGGCCCAAGCAGTTCTTC
TRBV25-1	TRBJ1-4	TRBD1	.	CASSDRGRETNEKLFF	TGTGCCAGCAGTGACAGGGGGCGAGAAACTAATGAAAAACTGTTTTTT
TRBV6-5	TRBJ1-2	.	once	CASSYSRQAISGYTF	TGTGCCAGCAGTTACTCAAGACAGGCCATCAGCGGCTACACCTTC
TRBV7-2	TRBJ2-3	.	once	CASSLRLGAGTDTQYF	TGTGCCAGCAGCTTGAGGCTAGGGGCAGGCACAGATACGCAGTATTTT
TRBV5-1	TRBJ2-7	TRBD2	.	CASSPGTSDFEQYF	TGCGCCAGCAGTCCCGGGACTAGCGATTTCGAGCAGTACTTC
TRBV6-1	TRBJ1-3	.	.	CASIGALGTIYF	TGTGCCAGTATTGGGGCCCTGGGCACCATATATTTT
TRBV29-1	TRBJ2-7	.	few	CSVGRGIKAYEQYF	TGCAGCGTTGGTAGGGGCATAAAGGCCTACGAGCAGTACTTC
TRBV2	TRBJ2-7	.	once	CASSSDGTYEQYF	TGTGCCAGCAGCTCGGACGGGACCTACGAGCAGTACTTC
TRBV27	TRBJ1-5	.	.	CASSLSAGQREQPQHF	TGTGCCAGCAGTTTATCTGCCGGACAGAGGGAGCAGCCCCAGCATTTT
TRBV7-8	TRBJ2-7	.	.	CASSTGTGFYEQYF	TGTGCCAGCAGCACAGGAACAGGGTTCTACGAGCAGTACTTC
TRBV28	TRBJ2-7	.	.	CASSLHSGFYEQYF	TGTGCCAGCAGTTTACATTCGGGATTCTACGAGCAGTACTTC
TRBV14	TRBJ1-2	.	once	CASSQEPPSEVYYGYTF	TGTGCCAGCAGCCAAGAACCTCCCTCCGAGGTTTACTATGGCTACACCTTC
TRBV9	TRBJ2-3	.	.	CASSVGGGTSTDTQYF	TGTGCCAGCAGCGTAGGAGGCGGGACTAGCACAGATACGCAGTATTTT
TRBV18	TRBJ2-5	.	.	CASSSTGQETQYF	TGTGCCAGCTCATCTACAGGTCAAGAGACCCAGTACTTC
TRBV2	TRBJ2-6	.	once	CASTSRLSGANVLTF	TGTGCCAGCACCAGCAGGCTCTCTGGGGCCAACGTCCTGACTTTC
TRBV10-1	TRBJ2-3	.	many	CASSGPNRDTQYF	TGCGCCAGCAGTGGTCCGAATCGGGATACGCAGTATTTT
TRBV2	TRBJ1-2	.	few	CASGKGDLGYTF	TGTGCCAGCGGGAAGGGGGATCTTGGCTACACCTTC
TRBV2	TRBJ2-1	.	.	CASSELNNEQFF	TGTGCCAGCAGCGAACTCAATAATGAGCAGTTCTTC
TRBV5-1	TRBJ2-5	.	.	CASSFGEETQYF	TGCGCCAGCAGCTTTGGGGAAGAGACCCAGTACTTC
TRBV28	TRBJ1-5	.	.	CASKFEGRSFNQPQHF	TGTGCCAGCAAATTTGAAGGGAGAAGCTTCAATCAGCCCCAGCATTTT
TRBV2	TRBJ2-6	.	.	CASSIRSGANVLTF	TGTGCCAGCAGTATTCGCTCTGGGGCCAACGTCCTGACTTTC
TRBV28	TRBJ2-7	TRBD1	.	CAIRTGLDEQYF	TGTGCCATACGGACAGGGTTGGACGAGCAGTACTTC
TRBV5-8	TRBJ1-1	.	.	CASSSRGNTEAFF	TGTGCCAGCAGCTCCCGAGGGAACACTGAAGCTTTCTTT
TRBV7-9	TRBJ2-7	TRBD1	.	CASSNVGGTGTYEQYF	TGTGCCAGCAGCAACGTTGGGGGGACAGGGACCTACGAGCAGTACTTC
TRBV6-5	TRBJ1-1	.	.	CASSVVRNTEAFF	TGTGCCAGCAGTGTTGTACGGAACACTGAAGCTTTCTTT
TRBV25-1	TRBJ2-7	.	few	CASGPASYEQYF	TGTGCCAGCGGCCCGGCGTCCTACGAGCAGTACTTC
TRBV19	TRBJ1-1	.	.	CASSIFTGMNTEAFF	TGTGCCAGTAGTATCTTCACGGGGATGAACACTGAAGCTTTCTTT
TRBV5-6	TRBJ1-5	.	.	CASSPTRGRRPNGPQHF	TGTGCCAGCAGCCCGACCCGGGGTCGGCGTCCCAACGGGCCCCAGCATTTT
TRBV5-1	TRBJ1-1	.	.	CASRAGHQNTEAFF	TGCGCCAGCAGAGCGGGACACCAGAACACTGAAGCTTTCTTT
TRBV7-9	TRBJ1-2	.	.	CASSLRGGATDGYTF	TGTGCCAGCAGCTTACGGGGGGGCGCAACAGACGGCTACACCTTC